One and the same sample provided the 16 T cell receptor beta chains below, sequenced in a study of blood T cell repertoires in COVID-19. TCRdb's table, derived via immunoSEQ multiplex PCR, lists solely in-frame clones and lacks some. The sample lists some 230,000 clones; approximately 84% were seen once. The specimen was peripheral blood. These receptors all come from a woman aged 55-70 years with acute or convalescent COVID-19.

The chain links TRBV24-1 to TRBJ2-1; 12 positions match TRBD1. Germline trimming cut 3 bases from V and 12 bases from J; bases unmatched to any gene: 5. Germline CDR1 and CDR2: KGHDR and SFDVKD. The CDR3 loop spans 14 amino acids. DNA of the CDR3: TGTGCCACCAGTGATGCGGGGACAGGGGGCCTGCAGTTCTTC. Its translation is CATSDAGTGGLQFF.

V usage is TRBV7-2 and J usage is TRBJ2-1; TRBD2 agrees at 10 bases. The CDR3 is 15 amino acids. After removal of 2 bases from V and 10 bases from J, the junction contained 8 bases not matched to a gene. Per germline, CDR1 SGHTA and CDR2 FQGNSA. CDR3: CASSLTGLAQWEQFF. The CDR3 DNA reads TGTGCCAGCAGCTTAACGGGACTAGCGCAATGGGAGCAGTTCTTC.

This clone has a handful of counts. The chain couples TRBV6-1 to TRBJ1-5; D ambiguous. The CDR3 is made up of 13 amino acids. V was shortened by 2 bases and J by 4 bases, with 6 bases between the two germline ends. The germline V gene has CDR1 MNHNS and CDR2 SASEGT. CDR3 loop: CASSEQRNQPQHF. The CDR3 coding sequence is TGTGCCAGCAGTGAACAGCGAAATCAGCCCCAGCATTTT.

The chain couples TRBV3-1 (or the pseudogene TRBV3-2) to TRBJ1-5; 11 bases map to TRBD1. The CDR3 loop spans 16 amino acids. Germline V gene lookup returns CDR1 LGHDT and CDR2 YNNKEL (reference sequence). The ends lost 2 bases at V and 2 bases at J; junction bases unmatched: 2. The CDR3 region is CASSQRTGGGNQPQHF. The CDR3 DNA sequence: TGTGCCAGCAGCCAAAGGACAGGGGGCGGCAATCAGCCCCAGCATTTT.

The count of this clone is one. The chain joins TRBV4-2 to TRBJ1-1; D is undetermined. V was clipped by 3 bases and J by 1 base, with 12 bases between them. From germline, CDR1 is LGHNA and CDR2 YNFKEQ. This CDR3 comprises 15 residues. CDR3 sequence reads: CASSQGELRNTEAFF. DNA of the CDR3: TGTGCCAGCAGCCAGGGCGAGCTGAGGAACACTGAAGCTTTCTTT.

The V and J genes are TRBV5-6 and TRBJ1-4, with 7 bases that match TRBD1. This CDR3 has 15 amino acids. The V gene's germline CDR1 is SGHDT and CDR2 YYEEEE. The V and J ends lost 4 bases and 0 bases, in that order; junction bases with no gene match: 3. The CDR3 DNA sequence: TGTGCCAGCAGCCTAGGACAGGCAACTAATGAAAAACTGTTTTTT. Translating it yields CASSLGQATNEKLFF.

J is TRBJ1-3 and V is TRBV5-6; tentative D call: TRBD1 (6 bases). The CDR3 contains 17 residues. V was shortened by 0 bases and J by 1 base, with 14 bases between the two germline ends. The germline gives CDR1 SGHDT, CDR2 YYEEEE. The DNA for the CDR3 is TGTGCCAGCAGCTTGGCCGCGGGGGGCCAGTCTGGAAACACCATATATTTT. The encoded protein is CASSLAAGGQSGNTIYF.

This clone was observed a single time. The V call is TRBV2, the J call TRBJ2-7; 14 nucleotides align to TRBD2. Trimming cost V 0 bases and J 0 bases; bases outside gene matches: 7. Germline V CDR1 and CDR2: SNHLY, FYNNEI. CDR3 length: 19 amino acids. The CDR3 sequence is CASSEARGTSGGRSYEQYF. The CDR3 nucleotides are TGTGCCAGCAGTGAAGCGCGGGGGACTAGCGGGGGTCGCTCCTACGAGCAGTACTTC.

This clone was found a few times. The V and J genes are TRBV7-2 and TRBJ2-4; 7 bases are a match to TRBD2. This CDR3 comprises 15 residues. V lost 5 bases to trimming and J lost 7 bases; unmatched junction nucleotides: 11. CDR1 is SGHTA, CDR2 FQGNSA, per germline. CDR3 sequence: CASSLQSSGGNIQYF. The CDR3 DNA follows: TGTGCCAGCAGCCTTCAGTCTAGCGGTGGGAACATTCAGTACTTC.

This clone was recorded only once. The rearrangement links TRBV11-3 to TRBJ2-3; D remains ambiguous. The CDR3 runs to 21 residues. With 0 bases removed from V and 0 bases from J, the gap between germline ends came to 25 bases. Germline V gene lookup returns CDR1 SGHNT and CDR2 YENEEA. The CDR3 loop reads CASSLDRRDSYRNSSTDTQYF. DNA of the CDR3: TGTGCCAGCAGCTTAGATAGGAGAGACTCCTACCGGAATTCCAGCACAGATACGCAGTATTTT.

The chain couples TRBV30 to TRBJ2-7, with 11 bases lining up with TRBD1. The CDR3 runs 14 residues. J was trimmed by 3 bases and V by 6 bases; bases with no gene match: 7. Germline V gene sequence: CDR1 GTSNPN, CDR2 SVGIG (reference sequence). Here the CDR3 DNA reads TGTGCCTGTTCCTCCGGGACAGGGGGCTACGAGCAGTACTTC. Protein product: CACSSGTGGYEQYF. Full variable domain (outside the CDR3, taken from reference TRBV30 and TRBJ2-7): SQTIHQWPATLVQPVGSPLSLECTVEGTSNPNLYWYRQAAGRGLQLLFYSVGIGQISSEVPQNLSASRPQDRQFILSSKKLLLSDSGFYLCACSSGTGGYEQYFGPGTRLTVT.

This clone showed up just a few times. The chain carries TRBV2 and TRBJ1-2; 11 bases are shared with TRBD1. The V gene end was trimmed by 5 bases and the J gene end by 7 bases; junction bases not matched to a gene: 6. CDR1 is SNHLY and CDR2 is FYNNEI in the germline V gene. The CDR3 has 14 amino acids. The DNA of the CDR3 is TGTGCCAGCAGTACAGGACAGGGGGCCGGTGGCTACACCTTC. It codes for CASSTGQGAGGYTF.

This chain links TRBV3-1 (or the pseudogene TRBV3-2) with TRBJ1-3, with D unclear. V was trimmed by 1 base and J by 3 bases, leaving 13 bases between them. Per germline, CDR1 LGHDT and CDR2 YNNKEL (reference sequence). This CDR3 spans 16 amino acids. The chain's CDR3 is CASSQGTAGGGNTIYF. CDR3 DNA sequence: TGTGCCAGCAGCCAAGGTACGGCAGGAGGTGGAAACACCATATATTTT.

This chain's CDR3 is CASRSSYNEQFF. Written as DNA, the CDR3 is TGTGCCAGCCGGAGCTCCTACAATGAGCAGTTCTTC. This chain links TRBV11-2 with TRBJ2-1; D is uncertain. This CDR3 comprises 12 residues. Trimming pared 8 bases from V and 0 bases from J, leaving 5 bases between. Germline values: CDR1 SGHAT, CDR2 FQNNGV.

The chain combines TRBV10-3 with TRBJ1-2, with 7 bases lining up with TRBD1. V gave up 0 bases and J gave up 0 bases; unmatched junction bases: 4. The germline CDR1 and CDR2 sequences are ENHRY and SYGVKD. The CDR3 totals 16 residues. The CDR3 sequence: CAISESSGTANYGYTF. In DNA, the CDR3 is TGTGCCATCAGTGAGTCGTCCGGGACAGCTAACTATGGCTACACCTTC.

This clone occurred a few times. The chain uses TRBV15 and TRBJ1-2, with 7 bases aligning to TRBD1. Trimming at V came to 2 bases and at J to 7 bases, leaving 4 bases not matched to a gene. Germline V gene sequence: CDR1 LNHNV, CDR2 YYDKDF (reference sequence). CDR3 size: 13 residues. The CDR3, as DNA: TGTGCCACCAGCAGACAGGGGGAGTTTGGCTACACCTTC. It yields the protein CATSRQGEFGYTF.